This T cell receptor (beta chain) was found in a study of cytomegalovirus exposure and HLA in healthy donors. This clone has a single count. With 60 Vbeta and 13 Jbeta primers, the PCR was carried out. The assay was immunoSEQ multiplex PCR, and TCRdb's table has in-frame clones only and misses some. The sample has 100,000 to 150,000 clones, around four fifths seen once. Germline V gene lookup returns CDR1 SGDLS and CDR2 YYNGEE. This CDR3 is 19 amino acids long. V dropped 4 bases and J dropped 5; count of bases not matched to a gene: 18. The material sequenced was PBMCs. The receptor comes from a man aged 18 to 30 in good health and CMV-seropositive. The chain links TRBV9 to TRBJ2-2; TRBD2 agrees at 9 bases. In DNA, the CDR3 is TGTGCCAGCAGCTCTTTGAGGGGAAAGGCTAGCGGGGAAACCGGGGAGCTGTTTTTT. It encodes CASSSLRGKASGETGELFF. Combining the CDR3 with reference TRBV9 and TRBJ2-2 gives the whole variable domain DSGVTQTPKHLITATGQRVTLRCSPRSGDLSVYWYQQSLDQGLQFLIQYYNGEERAKGNILERFSAQQFPDLHSELNLSSLELGDSALYFCASSSLRGKASGETGELFFGEGSRLTVL.